A single sample is the source of the 27 T cell receptor beta chains below, sequenced in a study of cytomegalovirus exposure and HLA in healthy donors. The PCR was carried out with 60 Vbeta primers and 13 Jbeta primers. Clones were read by immunoSEQ multiplex PCR, and TCRdb kept only the in-frame ones, dropping some. The sample yields more than 140,000 clones, 64% seen once. The material sequenced was PBMCs. These receptors came from a woman aged 30 to 39 in good health and CMV-seropositive.

The CDR3 protein is CASSFRDRFNYGYTF. In DNA form, the CDR3 reads TGTGCCAGCAGTTTCCGGGACAGGTTTAACTATGGCTACACCTTC. The chain carries TRBV6-5 and TRBJ1-2, with 8 nucleotides matching TRBD1. CDR3 size: 15 residues. The trim removed 4 bases at V and 1 base at J, leaving 5 bases unmatched. Germline V gene sequence: CDR1 MNHEY, CDR2 SVGAGI.

The rearrangement uses TRBV7-6 and TRBJ1-5; D unresolved. V was shortened by 5 bases and J by 5 bases, with 10 bases between the two germline ends. Looked up from germline, CDR1 is SGHVS and CDR2 is FNYEAQ. The CDR3 spans 13 residues. The CDR3 spells CASSLSGDQPQHF. DNA for the CDR3: TGTGCCAGCAGCCTGAGCGGGGATCAGCCCCAGCATTTT.

This chain connects TRBV2 to TRBJ1-2, with a weak D call TRBD1 (5 bases). The germline CDR1 and CDR2 sequences are SNHLY and FYNNEI. V lost 3 bases and J 5 bases, leaving 7 bases between the germline ends. The CDR3 runs 12 residues. CDR3: CASSDREYGYTF. In DNA, the CDR3 is TGTGCCAGCAGTGACAGGGAATATGGCTACACCTTC.

This clone showed up just a few times. The DNA for the CDR3 is TGTGCCAGCAGCCTCCGCCCCCCTAGCGGGGGGAAAACAGATACGCAGTATTTT. It specifies CASSLRPPSGGKTDTQYF. The chain joins TRBV7-6 to TRBJ2-3, with 11 bases fitting TRBD2. Trimming removed 5 bases from V and 3 bases from J; junction bases left unmatched: 13. The CDR3 totals 18 residues. CDR1 is SGHVS, CDR2 FNYEAQ, per germline. Combining the CDR3 with reference TRBV7-6 and TRBJ2-3 gives the whole variable domain GAGVSQSPRYKVTKRGQDVALRCDPISGHVSLYWYRQALGQGPEFLTYFNYEAQQDKSGLPNDRFSAERPEGSISTLTIQRTEQRDSAMYRCASSLRPPSGGKTDTQYFGPGTRLTVL.

This chain connects TRBV7-9 to TRBJ2-1; 11 bases line up with TRBD2. The CDR3 contains 17 residues. CDR1 is SEHNR, CDR2 FQNEAQ, per germline (reference sequence). J lost 9 bases, V lost 3 bases, and 13 bases had no gene match. The CDR3 sequence is CASSFRLTSGIAGEQFF. The CDR3 DNA reads TGTGCCAGCAGCTTCCGTCTGACTAGCGGGATAGCGGGTGAGCAGTTCTTC.

This sequence joins TRBV10-1 and TRBJ1-1; D perhaps matches TRBD1 (5 bases). CDR3 length: 15 residues. In germline, CDR1 is WNHNN, CDR2 SYGVQD (reference sequence). The V gene lost 2 bases and the J gene lost 4 bases, with 14 bases spanning the gap. CDR3 amino acids: CASSEGTAEGTEAFF. The CDR3 coding sequence is TGCGCCAGCAGTGAGGGGACTGCGGAGGGCACTGAAGCTTTCTTT.

In its sample, this clone was seen a few times. The chain is built from TRBV5-5 and TRBJ2-7, with 7 bases that match TRBD1. Germline-derived CDR1 and CDR2 are SGHKS and YYEKEE (reference sequence). The CDR3 extends over 15 amino acids. V shed 4 bases and J 5 bases; nucleotides not matched to a gene: 12. CDR3 nucleotide sequence: TGTGCCAGCAGCCTAACAACAGGGGTAGGTGACGAGCAGTACTTC. Protein sequence: CASSLTTGVGDEQYF.

The J gene is TRBJ2-5, the V gene TRBV6-4; TRBD2 matches at 7 bases. Trimming cost V 5 bases and J 1 base; bases outside gene matches: 7. This CDR3 is built from 15 residues. The germline V gene encodes CDR1 MRHNA and CDR2 SNTAGT. The CDR3 protein is CASSLDGGGQETQYF. In nucleotides, the CDR3 is TGTGCCAGCAGTCTCGATGGGGGGGGCCAAGAGACCCAGTACTTC.

The chain uses TRBV19 and TRBJ2-3; tentative D call: TRBD1 (5 bases). The V end was cut by 2 bases, the J end by 0 bases, with 9 bases between. Germline V gene sequence: CDR1 LNHDA, CDR2 SQIVND (reference sequence). This CDR3 comprises 15 residues. The CDR3 DNA reads as TGTGCCAGTAGTATATTTGACAGTAGCACAGATACGCAGTATTTT. It specifies CASSIFDSSTDTQYF.

The V and J genes are TRBV28 and TRBJ1-5, with 9 bases aligning to TRBD1. In germline, CDR1 is MDHEN, CDR2 SYDVKM. The length of the CDR3 is 14 residues. The V segment lost 6 bases and the J segment 6 bases; nucleotides outside the gene matches: 6. In DNA, the CDR3 is TGTGCCAGCAGGGCGGGACAGGGCAGTCAGCCCCAGCATTTT. Protein sequence: CASRAGQGSQPQHF.

In this sample, this clone turned up a few times. The V call is TRBV5-1, the J call TRBJ2-3; 9 bases are shared with TRBD1. V lost 0 bases to trimming and J lost 7 bases; unmatched junction nucleotides: 3. This CDR3 contains 14 residues. Germline CDR1 SGHRS, CDR2 YFSETQ. The CDR3 sequence is CASSLGDRVNTQYF. The CDR3 DNA sequence: TGCGCCAGCAGCTTGGGGGACAGGGTGAATACGCAGTATTTT.

The CDR3 coding sequence is TGTGCCGAAACTCTCCTTCTGGTGAACACTGAAGCTTTCTTT. This encodes CAETLLLVNTEAFF. The chain recombines TRBV6-1 with TRBJ1-1, with D uncertain. The CDR3 spans 14 residues. CDR1 and CDR2 (germline): MNHNS, SASEGT. V lost 11 bases, J lost 0 bases, and 16 bases lay in between.

The gene calls are TRBV10-3 and TRBJ1-3, with TRBD1 matching 8 bases. This CDR3 is built from 15 residues. Germline CDR1 reads ENHRY; CDR2 reads SYGVKD. V trimming: 0 bases; J trimming: 2 bases; junction bases outside the gene matches: 0. The CDR3 sequence is CAISESTGAGNTIYF. CDR3 coding DNA: TGTGCCATCAGTGAGTCGACAGGGGCTGGAAACACCATATATTTT.

This clone has just one count. The J gene is TRBJ1-1, the V gene TRBV5-1; D unclear. The V gene lost 3 bases and the J gene lost 6 bases, with 15 bases spanning the gap. The CDR3 contains 14 residues. CDR1 is SGHRS and CDR2 is YFSETQ in the germline V gene. This chain's CDR3 is CASSSSVGFAEAFF. The DNA for the CDR3 is TGCGCCAGCAGCTCGAGCGTAGGTTTCGCTGAAGCTTTCTTT.

This clone appeared a single time. This chain joins TRBV7-6 and TRBJ1-5; possibly TRBD1 for D (6 bases). Germline V CDR1 and CDR2: SGHVS, FNYEAQ. Trimming left V 11 bases short and J 1 base short, with 12 bases between. This CDR3 is built from 13 residues. DNA for the CDR3: TGTGCCGTAGGGGGAGAAAGCAATCAGCCCCAGCATTTT. Translated, it gives CAVGGESNQPQHF.

The CDR3 DNA follows: TGTGCCAGCAGTGAACTGGGACTCCAGTCCTACTCCTACAATGAGCAGTTCTTC. The encoded protein is CASSELGLQSYSYNEQFF. The genes are TRBV6-1 and TRBJ2-1, with a weak D call TRBD2 (6 bases). V was pared by 2 bases and J by 0 bases, with 17 bases between. The CDR3 contains 18 residues. Germline V gene sequence: CDR1 MNHNS, CDR2 SASEGT.

The V call is TRBV7-9, the J call TRBJ1-4; no clear D gene. The V end lost 5 bases, the J end lost 8 bases, and 15 bases lay between the germline ends. CDR1 is SEHNR and CDR2 is FQNEAQ in the germline V gene (reference sequence). The CDR3 loop spans 14 amino acids. The CDR3 region has the DNA TGTGCCAGCAGCCCCGCCGGGTCGCGAGAAAAACTGTTTTTT. Its translation: CASSPAGSREKLFF.

V is TRBV5-1 and J is TRBJ2-1; D possibly corresponds to TRBD2 (5 bases). CDR3 length: 14 residues. CDR1 SGHRS and CDR2 YFSETQ come from the germline V gene. V shed 3 bases and J shed 4 bases, with 11 bases lying between them. CDR3 protein: CASSYTSGYNEQFF. CDR3 DNA: TGCGCCAGCAGCTATACCTCGGGGTACAATGAGCAGTTCTTC.

The chain has TRBV6-1 and TRBJ2-1; 9 bases align to TRBD2. The length of the CDR3 is 15 residues. V dropped 0 bases and J dropped 9; count of bases not matched to a gene: 6. The germline gives CDR1 MNHNS, CDR2 SASEGT. CDR3 DNA: TGTGCCAGCAGTGAAGCCACGACTAGCGGCGTTGAGCAGTTCTTC. It is translated as CASSEATTSGVEQFF.

Concerning this clone itself: One junction end disagrees with the germline gene, perhaps due to a read error. V usage is TRBV15 and J usage is TRBJ2-1; TRBD2 aligns across 8 bases. Germline V gives CDR1 LNHNV, CDR2 YYDKDF (reference sequence). The CDR3 totals 11 residues. CDR3 coding DNA: TGTGCCACCTCCAAGAACGGGAGGGCCATCTTC. As protein: CATSKNGRAIF.

The count of this clone is one. The chain couples TRBV10-3 to TRBJ2-5; D not certain. The J call may be faulty, since TRBJ2-7 better matches the DNA end. The CDR3 is made up of 13 amino acids. Germline-derived CDR1 and CDR2 are ENHRY and SYGVKD. The CDR3 sequence is CAISESETYEQYF. The CDR3 bases are TGTGCCATCAGTGAGTCGGAGACCTACGAGCAGTACTTC.

The chain joins TRBV28 to TRBJ1-2, with D possibly TRBD1 on 5 matching bases. Trimming took 2 bases from V and 4 from J, leaving 5 bases between them. Germline CDR1 reads MDHEN; CDR2 reads SYDVKM. The CDR3 spans 12 residues. The CDR3 reads CASSLQGYGYTF. For the CDR3, the DNA is TGTGCCAGCAGTTTACAGGGCTATGGCTACACCTTC.

The chain employs TRBV7-9 and TRBJ1-2; TRBD1 matches at 10 bases. Germline V lookup: CDR1 SEHNR, CDR2 FQNEAQ (reference sequence). This CDR3 has 16 amino acids. J lost 6 bases, V lost 5 bases, and 12 bases had no gene match. CDR3 loop: CASSPATGGRVDGYTF. The CDR3 coding sequence is TGTGCCAGCAGCCCAGCGACAGGGGGCAGGGTTGATGGCTACACCTTC. Drawing the rest from reference TRBV7-9 and TRBJ1-2, the complete variable domain is DTGVSQNPRHKITKRGQNVTFRCDPISEHNRLYWYRQTLGQGPEFLTYFQNEAQLEKSRLLSDRFSAERPKGSFSTLEIQRTEQGDSAMYLCASSPATGGRVDGYTFGSGTRLTVV.

The rearrangement joins TRBV19 to TRBJ1-5; 7 bases match TRBD1. Germline-derived CDR1 and CDR2 are LNHDA and SQIVND (reference sequence). J was trimmed by 11 bases and V by 6 bases; bases with no gene match: 13. There are 14 residues in the CDR3. The chain's CDR3 is CASSTPGQGVTQHF. The DNA of the CDR3 is TGTGCCAGTAGCACCCCCGGGCAGGGGGTGACCCAGCATTTT.

The chain is built from TRBV7-2 and TRBJ2-2, with 7 bases lining up with TRBD2. Germline V gene sequence: CDR1 SGHTA, CDR2 FQGNSA. Trimming took 4 bases from V and 7 from J; bases not matched to a gene: 6. The CDR3 sequence is 14 residues long. The CDR3 protein is CASSSRRESGELFF. CDR3 bases: TGTGCCAGCAGCTCCCGGCGGGAGAGCGGGGAGCTGTTTTTT.

This chain uses TRBV7-8 with TRBJ2-3, with 10 bases matching TRBD1. CDR3 size: 16 residues. The germline V gene has CDR1 SGHVS and CDR2 FQNEAQ. The J segment lost 1 base and the V segment lost 5 bases, leaving 6 bases of the junction unmatched. In DNA, the CDR3 is TGTGCCAGCAGCACAACCGGGACAGGGGGCACAGATACGCAGTATTTT. Translation: CASSTTGTGGTDTQYF.

This chain connects TRBV10-3 to TRBJ2-1; 11 bases are shared with TRBD2. The germline V gene encodes CDR1 ENHRY and CDR2 SYGVKD. V gave up 3 bases and J gave up 4 bases; unmatched junction bases: 14. The CDR3 runs 19 residues. CDR3 DNA sequence: TGTGCCATCAGTGACCCCGGAACTAGCGGGGGAGGAGGGTACAATGAGCAGTTCTTC. It codes for CAISDPGTSGGGGYNEQFF.